The 26 T cell receptor beta chains presented below share a single source sample, sequenced in a study of T-cell memory formation after mild COVID-19. MiXCR was run by TCRdb on the 5' RACE reads, yielding one entry per CDR3 protein. The table has about 400,000 distinct CDR3 sequences, 20% to 25% seen once. Sequenced sample: PBMCs or a T cell subset sorted from them (not recorded which). Source of these receptors: an adult woman who had mild COVID-19 (a few samples of this study predate the infection). Cell type and time point are not known.

The rearrangement uses TRBV12-3 or TRBV12-4 and TRBJ2-6; D ambiguous. V was shortened by 2 bases and J by 1 base, with 15 bases between the two germline ends. CDR3 length: 18 residues. The CDR3 spells CASSLKGLRPSGANVLTF. CDR3 DNA sequence: TGTGCCAGCAGTTTAAAGGGTCTTCGACCTTCTGGGGCCAACGTCCTGACTTTC.

The table lists this clonotype with a few counts. J is TRBJ2-5 and V is TRBV3-1, with D hard to call. This CDR3 region has 15 residues. V dropped 4 bases and J dropped 5 bases, with 17 bases sitting between them. Germline CDR1 and CDR2: LGHDT and YNNKEL (reference sequence). This chain's CDR3 is CASSPQDATGETQYF. The CDR3 region has the DNA TGTGCCAGCAGCCCTCAGGACGCAACCGGGGAGACCCAGTACTTC.

This clonotype has a count of ten or more. The chain carries TRBV29-1 and TRBJ1-5; TRBD1 agrees at 9 bases. Losses at the gene ends were 5 bases for V and 7 bases for J; bases not matched to a gene: 3. The CDR3 is made up of 12 amino acids. CDR1 is SQVTM and CDR2 is ANQGSEA in the germline V gene. CDR3 in DNA: TGCAGCGTTAGGACAGGGGAACAGCCCCAGCATTTT. Protein sequence: CSVRTGEQPQHF.

This clonotype was seen only a few times. This chain links TRBV6-2 or TRBV6-3 with TRBJ1-5; 9 bases line up with TRBD1. J lost 2 bases, V lost 6 bases, and 5 bases had no gene match. This CDR3 has 15 amino acids. Germline lookup yields CDR1 MNHEY and CDR2 SVGEGT. This chain's CDR3 is CASRRDRDRNQPQHF. CDR3 nucleotide sequence: TGTGCCAGCAGGCGGGACAGGGATCGCAATCAGCCCCAGCATTTT.

The chain has TRBV2 and TRBJ1-2, with a possible D match to TRBD1 (6 bases). The germline V gene encodes CDR1 SNHLY and CDR2 FYNNEI. The CDR3 runs to 15 residues. Trimming removed 5 bases from V and 0 bases from J, with 13 bases in between. In nucleotides, the CDR3 is TGTGCCAGCAGTACCCTACAGGGATCTAACTATGGCTACACCTTC. Protein product: CASSTLQGSNYGYTF.

The V gene is TRBV30, the J gene TRBJ2-7, with TRBD2 matching over 7 bases. CDR1 GTSNPN and CDR2 SVGIG come from the germline V gene (reference sequence). With V trimmed by 1 base and J by 3 bases, 3 bases remained unmatched. CDR3 length equals 13 residues. The CDR3: CAWSDGRSYEQYF. CDR3 in DNA: TGTGCCTGGAGTGACGGGAGGAGCTACGAGCAGTACTTC.

This clonotype was counted only a few times. The chain recombines TRBV24-1 with TRBJ2-1; D unclear. Trimming pared 4 bases from V and 5 bases from J, leaving 14 bases between. Germline CDR1 KGHDR, CDR2 SFDVKD. This CDR3 comprises 15 residues. The CDR3 protein is CATSDHGPPDNEQFF. CDR3 in DNA: TGTGCCACCAGTGACCACGGGCCCCCGGACAATGAGCAGTTCTTC.

The CDR3 nucleotides are TGTGCCAGCAGCCAAGGTCTGGGGCGCACAGATACGCAGTATTTT. Protein: CASSQGLGRTDTQYF. This chain connects TRBV3-1 to TRBJ2-3, with TRBD1 as a possible D gene (5 bases). Per germline, CDR1 LGHDT and CDR2 YNNKEL (reference sequence). The CDR3 runs to 15 residues. Trimming left V 1 base short and J 1 base short, with 9 bases between.

CDR3 bases: TGTGCCAGCAGCTTCGACCGGGCAAGTGAAGCTTTCTTT. This encodes CASSFDRASEAFF. The chain recombines TRBV7-8 with TRBJ1-1; D gene ambiguous. This CDR3 contains 13 residues. CDR1 and CDR2 from the germline V gene are SGHVS and FQNEAQ. The V end lost 3 bases, the J end lost 7 bases, and 12 bases lay between the germline ends.

The J gene is TRBJ1-3, the V gene TRBV7-2; no clear D. The CDR3 consists of 14 residues. Germline CDR1 reads SGHTA; CDR2 reads FQGNSA. V lost 1 base and J 2 bases, leaving 6 bases between the germline ends. The CDR3 loop reads CASSLDGAGNTIYF. The CDR3 nucleotides read TGTGCCAGCAGCTTAGATGGAGCTGGAAACACCATATATTTT. The complete variable domain, with remaining parts taken from reference TRBV7-2 and TRBJ1-3, reads GAGVSQSPSNKVTEKGKDVELRCDPISGHTALYWYRQSLGQGLEFLIYFQGNSAPDKSGLPSDRFSAERTGGSVSTLTIQRTQQEDSAVYLCASSLDGAGNTIYFGEGSWLTVV.

This clonotype appeared a few times. CDR3 DNA: TGTGCCAGCTCACCACCGTGGGACGTCTCTGGGGCCAACGTCCTGACTTTC. It translates to CASSPPWDVSGANVLTF. The V and J genes are TRBV18 and TRBJ2-6; D tentatively reads TRBD1 or TRBD2 (5 bases each). This CDR3 is built from 17 residues. In germline, CDR1 is KGHSH, CDR2 LQKENI. Trimming cost V 0 bases and J 0 bases, with 9 bases left between them.

This clonotype has ten or more counts. The chain employs TRBV6-6 and TRBJ2-2; D gene uncertain. CDR3 size: 13 residues. Trimming cost V 10 bases and J 4 bases, with 13 bases left between them. Per germline, CDR1 MNHNY and CDR2 SVGAGI (reference sequence). The CDR3 region is CATQQYGTGELFF. As DNA, the CDR3 is TGTGCCACCCAACAATACGGCACCGGGGAGCTGTTTTTT.

This chain joins TRBV12-5 and TRBJ1-1, with D possibly matching TRBD1 (6 bases). The CDR3 spans 12 residues. Germline V CDR1 and CDR2: LGHNT, FRNRAP. V lost 3 bases and J 8 bases, leaving 10 bases between the germline ends. CDR3 loop: CASGFGQREAFF. CDR3 nucleotides: TGTGCTAGTGGTTTTGGACAGCGAGAAGCTTTCTTT.

This clonotype was counted between two and nine times. The chain employs TRBV4-2 and TRBJ2-7, with 11 bases lining up with TRBD2. Trimming removed 1 base from V and 5 bases from J; junction bases left unmatched: 10. The CDR3 consists of 17 residues. Germline V CDR1 and CDR2: LGHNA, YNFKEQ. The CDR3 coding sequence is TGTGCCAGCAGCCAAGTTTTAGTAGCGGGAGGGCCTGACGAGCAGTACTTC. Amino acid sequence: CASSQVLVAGGPDEQYF.

The V gene is TRBV6-2 or TRBV6-3, the J gene TRBJ2-3, with 13 nucleotides matching TRBD2. V shed 7 bases, J shed 10 bases, and the junction held 8 bases outside the gene matches. The CDR3 sequence is 14 residues long. The germline V gene has CDR1 MNHEY and CDR2 SVGEGT. CDR3 bases: TGTGCCAGCACCACCACCGGGACTAGCGGGGCGCAGTATTTT. Protein: CASTTTGTSGAQYF.

V gene TRBV7-9 combines with J gene TRBJ2-7, with 8 bases identical to TRBD1. Trimming took 8 bases from V and 7 from J; bases not matched to a gene: 13. This CDR3 spans 14 amino acids. Germline CDR1 is SEHNR and CDR2 is FQNEAQ (reference sequence). The CDR3: CASGTGQGHYEQYF. The DNA for the CDR3 is TGTGCCAGCGGTACCGGACAGGGTCATTATGAGCAGTACTTC.

The chain recombines TRBV29-1 with TRBJ2-1; D is unresolved. Trimming removed 6 bases from V and 4 bases from J, with 13 bases in between. The CDR3 is made up of 13 amino acids. CDR1 SQVTM and CDR2 ANQGSEA come from the germline V gene. The CDR3 region is CSVAFGRYNEQFF. DNA of the CDR3: TGCAGCGTCGCCTTTGGCCGGTACAATGAGCAGTTCTTC.

The gene calls are TRBV5-1 and TRBJ2-7; no definite D call. The germline V and J ends were trimmed by 1 base and 3 bases, with 8 bases remaining between them. Looked up from germline, CDR1 is SGHRS and CDR2 is YFSETQ. The CDR3 covers 13 residues. In nucleotides, the CDR3 is TGCGCCAGCAGCTTGACGGACGTCTACGAGCAGTACTTC. Residues: CASSLTDVYEQYF.

This clonotype has just a few counts. The CDR3 DNA follows: TGCAGTGCTAGTTCTGGGGGGCTCTATGGCTACACCTTC. It codes for CSASSGGLYGYTF. The chain has TRBV20-1 and TRBJ1-2; D might be TRBD1 (6 bases). CDR3 size: 13 residues. Germline V lookup: CDR1 DFQATT, CDR2 SNEGSKA (reference sequence). Trimming stripped 3 bases from V and 4 bases from J, with 12 bases between.

The chain recombines TRBV5-1 with TRBJ1-1, with no clear D. Germline loops: CDR1 SGHRS, CDR2 YFSETQ. This CDR3 comprises 14 residues. V shed 4 bases and J shed 4 bases, with 14 bases lying between them. The CDR3 coding sequence is TGCGCCAGCAGCCTTTTTCCGGAGGGCACTGAAGCTTTCTTT. Encoded protein: CASSLFPEGTEAFF.

The CDR3 DNA follows: TGCGCCAGCAGCGATGGGGCTAGCGAAAAACTGTTTTTT. Its translation: CASSDGASEKLFF. J is TRBJ1-4 and V is TRBV5-1, with D possibly TRBD1 on 5 matching bases. Trimming pared 4 bases from V and 8 bases from J, leaving 12 bases between. The germline CDR1 and CDR2 sequences are SGHRS and YFSETQ. CDR3 length equals 13 residues.

The CDR3 DNA reads TGTGCCAGCTCACCACCCGAGACGGGAAATACGCAGTATTTT. Protein product: CASSPPETGNTQYF. The rearrangement uses TRBV18 and TRBJ2-3; D possibly corresponds to TRBD2 (5 bases). V was shortened by 0 bases and J by 7 bases, with 11 bases between the two germline ends. There are 14 residues in the CDR3. Germline CDR1 reads KGHSH; CDR2 reads LQKENI. The variable domain in full, completed from reference TRBV18 and TRBJ2-3, reads NAGVMQNPRHLVRRRGQEARLRCSPMKGHSHVYWYRQLPEEGLKFMVYLQKENIIDESGMPKERFSAEFPKEGPSILRIQQVVRGDSAAYFCASSPPETGNTQYFGPGTRLTVL.

V usage is TRBV28 and J usage is TRBJ2-1; weak D call: TRBD1 (5 bases). The V and J ends lost 8 bases and 0 bases respectively, with 17 bases between them. Germline V gene sequence: CDR1 MDHEN, CDR2 SYDVKM. The CDR3 contains 16 residues. CDR3 nucleotides: TGTGCCAGCCCTCCCACAGGACGAACCTCCTACAATGAGCAGTTCTTC. Its translation is CASPPTGRTSYNEQFF.

In its sample, this clonotype was seen many times. The limits of the CDR3 on the DNA are not certain, so only TCRdb's listed CDR3 is given. The chain carries TRBV29-1 and TRBJ2-7; the table assigns TRBD1, which was not confirmed against the DNA. CDR1 and CDR2 from the germline V gene are SQVTM and ANQGSEA. The CDR3 length is 11 residues, termini included. CDR3 sequence: CSVGDGSLKYF.

Comments on this clonotype: One junction end disagrees with the germline gene, perhaps due to a read error. The CDR3 region is CASSTSGKSGELFF. CDR3 nucleotides: TGTGCCAGCAGTACCTCAGGGAAGTCTGGGGAGCTGTTTTTT. The chain links TRBV19 to TRBJ2-2, with TRBD1 as a possible D gene (5 bases). Germline V gives CDR1 LNHDA, CDR2 SQIVND (reference sequence). This CDR3 comprises 14 residues.

This chain links TRBV5-6 with TRBJ2-7; the match to TRBD2 covers 13 bases. The germline V gene has CDR1 SGHDT and CDR2 YYEEEE. CDR3 length: 16 residues. Trimming removed 7 bases from V and 2 bases from J; junction bases left unmatched: 9. CDR3 bases: TGTGCCAGCCGGGGAGGCACTAGCGGGAGGGCCTACGAGCAGTACTTC. Its protein product is CASRGGTSGRAYEQYF.